This T cell receptor (beta chain) was identified in a study of liver allograft versus peripheral blood T cells. Study details: The study compared liver allograft T cell receptor repertoires against peripheral blood repertoires of liver transplant recipients. Study results and caveats: Intragraft T cell receptor repertoires of liver allografts were reported to differ from peripheral blood repertoires.

Germline lookup yields CDR1 MNHNY and CDR2 SVGAGI (reference sequence). This CDR3 is built from 12 residues. Trimming pared 8 bases from V and 6 bases from J, leaving 14 bases between. There are many counts of this clonotype. Its antigen is still unknown. TCRdb analysed the reads with MiXCR anew, one entry per CDR3 protein. The sample includes about 5,100 distinct CDR3 sequences, less than 20% seen only once; the top ten take 50% to 60%. The receptor was derived from a human patient who had a liver transplant. A subset of T cells may come from the graft donor. The chain employs TRBV6-6 and TRBJ2-7; D is perhaps TRBD1 (5 bases). The CDR3 sequence is CASSSGLVEQYF. DNA for the CDR3: TGTGCCAGCTCATCAGGGTTGGTCGAGCAGTACTTC.